The 12 T cell receptor beta chains below come from one sample, sequenced in a study of metastatic and nonmetastatic thyroid tumors. Every patient underwent thyroid surgery untreated. TCRdb re-clonotyped the PCR reads via MiXCR. The sample shows 15,000 to 20,000 clones, about 20% of them seen only once. The sample consisted of tumor tissue. The origin of the receptors is a female donor with papillary thyroid cancer or a benign thyroid nodule (not recorded which). Some clones in this sample may be carry-over from other donors' samples.

The rearrangement joins TRBV30 to TRBJ2-7; maybe TRBD2 (5 bases). V dropped 2 bases and J dropped 3 bases, with 8 bases sitting between them. CDR1 is GTSNPN, CDR2 SVGIG, per germline (reference sequence). This CDR3 has 12 amino acids. The CDR3 DNA sequence: TGTGCCTGGAGTCCTAGCTTCTACGAGCAGTACTTC. It codes for CAWSPSFYEQYF.

This clone was recorded many times. V gene TRBV11-2 combines with J gene TRBJ2-7, with D possibly being TRBD2 (5 bases). Trimming took off 0 bases at V and 1 base at J, with 10 bases between the two ends. The CDR3 length is 15 residues. Germline CDR1 reads SGHAT; CDR2 reads FQNNGV. In DNA, the CDR3 is TGTGCCAGCAGCTTAGAACTAGTTGGTTCCTACGAGCAGTACTTC. It yields the protein CASSLELVGSYEQYF.

On this clone: This same CDR3 is encoded by further DNA sequences in the sample. The chain uses TRBV12-3 or TRBV12-4 and TRBJ2-1; 7 bases are shared with TRBD1. The junction had 18 bases not matched to a gene; V was cut back by 6 bases and J by 10 bases. This CDR3 has 16 residues. CDR3 amino acids: CASSFSWGRPRGEQFF. The CDR3 nucleotides are TGTGCCAGCAGCTTCAGTTGGGGTAGGCCCAGGGGGGAGCAGTTCTTC.

The CDR3 DNA sequence: TGCGCCAGCAGCTCTCTAGCGGGCGAGGGCGAGCAGTACTTC. It encodes CASSSLAGEGEQYF. The chain employs TRBV5-1 and TRBJ2-7; TRBD2 matches 8 bases. The CDR3 length is 14 residues. Germline-derived CDR1 and CDR2 are SGHRS and YFSETQ. Unmatched junction bases numbered 8, after V lost 3 bases and J lost 6 bases.

This rearrangement joins TRBV9 to TRBJ1-2; perhaps TRBD1 as D (6 bases). V lost 4 bases to trimming and J lost 4 bases, with 20 bases between them. Germline CDR1 and CDR2: SGDLS and YYNGEE. The CDR3 is made up of 16 amino acids. In DNA form, the CDR3 reads TGTGCCAGCAGCCTCCGCAGAGTGGGGGGCTTCTATGGCTACACCTTC. Its protein product is CASSLRRVGGFYGYTF. Together with reference TRBV9 and TRBJ1-2, the CDR3 gives the full variable domain: DSGVTQTPKHLITATGQRVTLRCSPRSGDLSVYWYQQSLDQGLQFLIQYYNGEERAKGNILERFSAQQFPDLHSELNLSSLELGDSALYFCASSLRRVGGFYGYTFGSGTRLTVV.

This clone came up many times. Other DNA sequences within the sample encode an identical CDR3. The chain combines TRBV5-1 with TRBJ2-3, with D unclear. The V gene lost 3 bases and the J gene lost 3 bases, with 8 bases spanning the gap. Germline lookup yields CDR1 SGHRS and CDR2 YFSETQ. The CDR3 runs to 13 residues. CDR3 region: CASSYQNTDTQYF. The CDR3 nucleotides read TGCGCCAGCAGCTACCAGAATACAGATACGCAGTATTTT.

This rearrangement joins TRBV30 to TRBJ2-3, with D hard to call. Trimming shortened V by 3 bases and J by 0 bases, and 7 bases separated the two germline ends. CDR3 length: 13 amino acids. Germline V gene data show CDR1 as GTSNPN and CDR2 as SVGIG (reference sequence). The CDR3 region has the DNA TGTGCCTGGAGCCGAGATAGCACAGATACGCAGTATTTT. It encodes CAWSRDSTDTQYF.

The chain couples TRBV13 to TRBJ2-2; D perhaps matches TRBD1 (5 bases). V lost 2 bases and J 5 bases, leaving 15 bases between the germline ends. CDR3 length: 16 amino acids. Germline values: CDR1 PRHDT, CDR2 FYEKMQ (reference sequence). CDR3 sequence (DNA): TGTGCCAGCAGCTTAAGTAGGGGATTAAGGACCGGGGAGCTGTTTTTT. Its protein product is CASSLSRGLRTGELFF. The entire variable domain, with the rest obtained from reference TRBV13 and TRBJ2-2, is as follows: AAGVIQSPRHLIKEKRETATLKCYPIPRHDTVYWYQQGPGQDPQFLISFYEKMQSDKGSIPDRFSAQQFSDYHSELNMSSLELGDSALYFCASSLSRGLRTGELFFGEGSRLTVL.

As to this clone: The CDR3 ends on some other residue instead of the conserved phenylalanine or tryptophan, so this is likely a read error. Because the CDR3's place on the DNA is in doubt, the DNA is left out and the CDR3 is given as listed by TCRdb. This chain joins TRBV15 and TRBJ2-7. Germline-derived CDR1 and CDR2 are LNHNV and YYDKDF (reference sequence). The CDR3 has 14 amino acids, counting both end residues. The CDR3 is CATSRDLGSYEQCL.

This clone is medium-sized (0.01 to 0.1%). The identical CDR3 is also encoded by other nucleotide sequences in the sample. J is TRBJ1-6 and V is TRBV28; D is undetermined. The CDR3 totals 14 residues. The germline CDR1 and CDR2 sequences are MDHEN and SYDVKM. The V end lost 3 bases, the J end lost 19 bases, and 22 bases lay between the germline ends. CDR3 bases: TGTGCCAGCAGTTTCAGAGGCCGGGCGATCCCCCCACACTTT. Amino acids: CASSFRGRAIPPHF. The full variable domain, in which reference TRBV28 and TRBJ1-6 provide the parts outside the CDR3, is DVKVTQSSRYLVKRTGEKVFLECVQDMDHENMFWYRQDPGLGLRLIYFSYDVKMKEKGDIPEGYSVSREKKERFSLILESASTNQTSMYLCASSFRGRAIPPHFGNGTRLTVT.

The gene calls are TRBV4-3 and TRBJ2-7; the D gene is possibly TRBD2 (6 bases). The CDR3 loop spans 12 amino acids. V lost 10 bases and J lost 7, with 17 bases in between. CDR1 and CDR2 from the germline V gene are LGHNA and YSLEER. CDR3 bases: TGCGCCACCCAGTCCGGGAGCCGAGAGCAGTACTTC. As protein: CATQSGSREQYF.

This clone was detected many times. The chain joins TRBV15 to TRBJ1-1; D is perhaps TRBD1 (6 bases). The CDR3 covers 16 residues. The V end lost 0 bases, the J end lost 7 bases, and 18 bases lay between the germline ends. Per germline, CDR1 LNHNV and CDR2 YYDKDF (reference sequence). The CDR3 region is CATSRDLRQQGREAFF. The DNA for the CDR3 is TGTGCCACCAGCAGAGATCTAAGACAACAGGGACGTGAAGCTTTCTTT.